The 12 T cell receptor beta chains below were found in one sample sequenced in a study of low-dose radiotherapy and immunotherapy resistance in tumors. Priming of first-strand cDNA relied on TRAV- and TRBV-specific primers (covering alpha and beta chains). It was with a constant-region primer and a V-primer adapter that TCRs were amplified over approximately 20 PCR cycles. TCRdb recomputed calls from the reads with MiXCR, one row per CDR3 protein. Here the sample spans about 11,000 distinct CDR3 sequences, about half being singletons. The origin of the receptors is a human donor with advanced metastatic prostate, ovarian, gallbladder or colorectal cancer (not recorded which). This table probably holds off-target reads from a library built for another chain.

This clonotype came up a few times. The chain joins TRBV5-6 to TRBJ2-2; 7 bases map to TRBD2. J was trimmed by 6 bases and V by 4 bases; bases with no gene match: 9. Per germline, CDR1 SGHDT and CDR2 YYEEEE. The CDR3 spans 15 residues. The CDR3 nucleotides are TGTGCCAGCAGCCTGGGGGGGAAGGAGGCCGGGGAGCTGTTTTTT. Protein product: CASSLGGKEAGELFF. The variable domain in full, completed from reference TRBV5-6 and TRBJ2-2, reads DAGVTQSPTHLIKTRGQQVTLRCSPKSGHDTVSWYQQALGQGPQFIFQYYEEEERQRGNFPDRFSGHQFPNYSSELNVNALLLGDSALYLCASSLGGKEAGELFFGEGSRLTVL.

The chain uses TRBV6-6 and TRBJ2-1; no clear D. Germline V CDR1 and CDR2: MNHNY, SVGAGI (reference sequence). The CDR3 length is 11 residues. V was shortened by 6 bases and J by 10 bases, with 10 bases between the two germline ends. Written as DNA, the CDR3 is TGTGCCAGCAGACTTGAAGGGGAGCAGTTCTTC. It codes for CASRLEGEQFF.

The chain joins TRBV15 to TRBJ1-1, with D hard to call. V lost 0 bases and J 6 bases, leaving 11 bases between the germline ends. Germline values: CDR1 LNHNV, CDR2 YYDKDF (reference sequence). This CDR3 has 14 amino acids. The CDR3 loop reads CATSRDLGRSEAFF. The CDR3 DNA is TGTGCCACCAGCAGAGATCTAGGGCGGTCTGAAGCTTTCTTT.

The V and J genes are TRBV9 and TRBJ2-1; TRBD2 matches 9 bases. CDR1 is SGDLS and CDR2 is YYNGEE in the germline V gene. The CDR3 has 15 residues. Losses at the gene ends were 3 bases for V and 9 bases for J; bases not matched to a gene: 10. CDR3 amino acids: CASSALGGGAVEQFF. CDR3 coding DNA: TGTGCCAGCAGCGCCCTGGGCGGGGGGGCGGTTGAGCAGTTCTTC.

The J gene is TRBJ1-5, the V gene TRBV28, with 7 bases matching TRBD1. In germline, CDR1 is MDHEN, CDR2 SYDVKM. This CDR3 is built from 17 residues. Trimming took 0 bases from V and 6 from J; bases not matched to a gene: 11. CDR3 coding DNA: TGTGCCAGCAGTTTATGGGCAGGGGGGCGGGGTGGTCAGCCCCAGCATTTT. Protein product: CASSLWAGGRGGQPQHF. The full variable domain, completed using reference TRBV28 and TRBJ1-5, is DVKVTQSSRYLVKRTGEKVFLECVQDMDHENMFWYRQDPGLGLRLIYFSYDVKMKEKGDIPEGYSVSREKKERFSLILESASTNQTSMYLCASSLWAGGRGGQPQHFGDGTRLSIL.

The genes are TRBV6-8 and TRBJ1-1, with 7 nucleotides matching TRBD1. Trimming cost V 10 bases and J 1 base; bases outside gene matches: 9. The CDR3 is made up of 14 amino acids. Germline V gene lookup returns CDR1 MNHGY and CDR2 SAAAGT. CDR3 loop: CATHRPGGNTEAFF. The CDR3 bases are TGTGCCACCCACCGCCCAGGGGGGAACACTGAAGCTTTCTTT.

The V call is TRBV6-6, the J call TRBJ2-1; D is unclear. Germline CDR1 and CDR2: MNHNY and SVGAGI (reference sequence). CDR3 length: 13 amino acids. V was cut by 7 bases and J by 0 bases, with 7 bases left in between. The DNA for the CDR3 is TGTGCCAGCAAGGCTAGCTCCTACAATGAGCAGTTCTTC. As protein: CASKASSYNEQFF.

Judged by abundance, this clonotype is large (0.1 to 1%). The V call is TRBV6-5, the J call TRBJ2-1; TRBD1 or TRBD2 may be the D gene (5 bases each). V lost 5 bases and J lost 9, with 8 bases in between. Looked up from germline, CDR1 is MNHEY and CDR2 is SVGAGI. This CDR3 contains 11 residues. CDR3 bases: TGTGCCAGCAGTCCGGGACGTGAGCAGTTCTTC. It codes for CASSPGREQFF.

The V gene is TRBV30, the J gene TRBJ1-1; tentative D call: TRBD1 (5 bases). The germline CDR1 and CDR2 sequences are GTSNPN and SVGIG (reference sequence). This CDR3 region has 13 residues. Trimming pared 4 bases from V and 5 bases from J, leaving 14 bases between. The CDR3 reads CAWKRGDGTEAFF. The CDR3 coding sequence is TGTGCCTGGAAGCGGGGGGATGGAACTGAAGCTTTCTTT.

This chain uses TRBV10-3 with TRBJ2-7, with D maybe TRBD1 (6 bases). This CDR3 region has 14 residues. Germline V gene data show CDR1 as ENHRY and CDR2 as SYGVKD. V was trimmed by 7 bases and J by 3 bases, leaving 16 bases between them. CDR3 DNA: TGTGCCATCAATACCGGGACAAGGAGCTACGAGCAGTACTTC. It encodes CAINTGTRSYEQYF.

This clonotype was seen a handful of times. The chain uses TRBV6-5 and TRBJ2-3; 8 bases are a match to TRBD1. Germline V gene lookup returns CDR1 MNHEY and CDR2 SVGAGI. The V segment lost 6 bases and the J segment 1 base; nucleotides outside the gene matches: 3. This CDR3 spans 14 amino acids. CDR3 bases: TGTGCCAGCAGGGACAGGGTCCGCACAGATACGCAGTATTTT. Its protein is CASRDRVRTDTQYF.

The chain is built from TRBV26 and TRBJ2-7; the D call TRBD1 from the table was never checked on the DNA. TRBV26 is a pseudogene. This CDR3 region has 15 residues. The CDR3 loop is CASSLDKGVGYEQYF. CDR3 coding DNA: TGTGCCAGCAGTTTAGATAAGGGGGTAGGCTACGAGCAGTACTTC.